These T cell receptor beta chains were read from a single sample in a study of control samples from healthy donors and cancer patients. The assay was immunoSEQ multiplex PCR, and TCRdb's table has in-frame clones only and misses some. This table holds roughly 100,000 clones, 83% found once. Sequenced material: blood. Receptors were obtained from a woman between 45 and 65 years old in good health. Both conserved end residues are part of each CDR3. Each record gives: V gene, clone size, J gene, D gene, CDR3 protein, CDR3 DNA. A D gene is named only where the DNA matches it firmly. Size tells how often a clone was seen (once, few, many) or the class of an expanded clone, and some rows leave it out.

TRBV9	-	TRBJ2-7	TRBD2	CASSVAPGGDYEQYF	TGTGCCAGCAGCGTAGCACCCGGGGGGGACTACGAGCAGTACTTC
TRBV29-1	-	TRBJ2-1	TRBD2	CSLTLGLAGKYNEQFF	TGCAGTCTGACGCTCGGGCTAGCGGGCAAGTACAATGAGCAGTTCTTC
TRBV7-9	many	TRBJ1-5	TRBD1	CASSLGGTDLNQPQHF	TGTGCCAGCAGCTTAGGCGGGACAGACCTCAATCAGCCCCAGCATTTT
TRBV2	-	TRBJ2-7	-	CASKGSRYKRYEQYF	TGTGCCAGCAAGGGGTCGAGGTACAAAAGATACGAGCAGTACTTC
TRBV4-3	-	TRBJ2-1	-	CASSQDPVTTGNEQFF	TGCGCCAGCAGCCAAGATCCAGTTACTACGGGCAATGAGCAGTTCTTC
TRBV7-2	-	TRBJ1-1	-	CASSLRGRSNTEAFF	TGTGCCAGCAGCTTAAGGGGCCGCAGTAACACTGAAGCTTTCTTT
TRBV28	-	TRBJ1-1	TRBD1	CASRWTGRGTEAFF	TGTGCCAGCAGATGGACAGGGCGAGGGACTGAAGCTTTCTTT
TRBV7-9	-	TRBJ1-1	TRBD1	CASSLGGTGPEAFF	TGTGCCAGCAGCTTAGGGGGGACAGGGCCTGAAGCTTTCTTT
TRBV11-2	-	TRBJ2-7	-	CASSLAGPFYEQYF	TGTGCCAGCAGCTTGGCGGGGCCTTTCTACGAGCAGTACTTC
TRBV30	few	TRBJ2-4	TRBD2	CAWSVRGGGDIQYF	TGTGCCTGGAGTGTACGGGGGGGCGGGGACATTCAGTACTTC
TRBV29-1	-	TRBJ1-6	TRBD1	CSVISSDRGGYNSPLHF	TGCAGCGTTATATCAAGCGACAGGGGGGGGTATAATTCACCCCTCCACTTT
TRBV4-2	-	TRBJ2-3	TRBD2	CASRASGGDLQYF	TGTGCCAGCAGGGCTAGCGGGGGGGATTTGCAGTATTTT
TRBV2	-	TRBJ1-6	TRBD1	CASNLQGADSPLHF	TGTGCCAGCAATTTACAGGGGGCCGATTCACCCCTCCACTTT
TRBV5-4	-	TRBJ1-2	-	CASNPGGRTNYGYTF	TGTGCCAGCAACCCCGGGGGGCGAACTAACTATGGCTACACCTTC
TRBV11-3	-	TRBJ2-3	-	CASSSRSSEGDTQYF	TGTGCCAGCAGCTCTAGATCCTCAGAGGGCGATACGCAGTATTTT
TRBV19	-	TRBJ2-3	-	CASSLRDGTQYF	TGTGCCAGTAGTCTCAGGGACGGTACGCAGTATTTT
TRBV7-2	-	TRBJ1-5	-	CASSHRVKGEGSNQPQHF	TGTGCCAGCAGCCACAGGGTAAAGGGAGAGGGCTCCAATCAGCCCCAGCATTTT